This TCR beta chain was sequenced for a study of CD8 T cells in Susac syndrome. Sequencing targeted TCR beta in blood CD8+ and CD4+ T cells. Trimming cost V 4 bases and J 0 bases, with 8 bases left between them. The germline CDR1 and CDR2 sequences are SGHTA and FQGNSA. The CDR3 consists of 14 residues. Random hexamers were used to reverse transcribe an amount of about 0.45 to 1 ug RNA. One entry per CDR3 protein, called by TCRdb with MiXCR from the immunoSEQ multiplex PCR reads. Among roughly 160,000 distinct CDR3 sequences listed, 90% to 96% were seen once. The sequenced sample was CD4+ T cells from PBMCs. The TCR sequence derives from a human donor with Susac syndrome. The rearrangement uses TRBV7-2 and TRBJ2-3; D not certain. The DNA for the CDR3 is TGTGCCAGCAGCTCGGACGGAAGCACAGATACGCAGTATTTT. The encoded protein is CASSSDGSTDTQYF.